These 14 T cell receptor beta chains share one sample of origin, sequenced in a study of T cell responses to AZD1222 COVID-19 vaccine. Assay used: immunoSEQ multiplex PCR; TCRdb lists only in-frame clones, some missing. The table has about 160,000 clones, around 90% seen once; the top ten hold 3% to 3.5%. The sequences come from peripheral blood, collected 28 days after the second AZD1222 dose. These receptors were obtained from an adult who received the AZD1222 COVID-19 vaccine.

The chain joins TRBV18 to TRBJ2-2, with 12 bases fitting TRBD2. In germline, CDR1 is KGHSH, CDR2 LQKENI. The CDR3 extends over 16 amino acids. V lost 4 bases and J lost 3; bases outside the gene matches: 3. In nucleotides, the CDR3 is TGTGCCAGCTCACAGGGACTAGCGGGCGACACCGGGGAGCTGTTTTTT. This translates into CASSQGLAGDTGELFF.

The CDR3 nucleotides are TGTGCCATCCGGATTAAAGCGGGAGCACCGAACACCGGGGAGCTGTTTTTT. This sequence encodes CAIRIKAGAPNTGELFF. The chain recombines TRBV5-6 with TRBJ2-2; 8 bases are a match to TRBD2. The V segment lost 9 bases and the J segment 0 bases; nucleotides outside the gene matches: 13. There are 17 residues in the CDR3. Germline loops: CDR1 SGHDT, CDR2 YYEEEE.

V and J are TRBV2 and TRBJ2-5; possible D gene TRBD2, 5 bases. Germline V lookup: CDR1 SNHLY, CDR2 FYNNEI. This CDR3 has 12 amino acids. V lost 7 bases, J lost 4 bases, and 10 bases lay in between. The CDR3 sequence is CASTGDGETQYF. For the CDR3, the DNA is TGTGCCAGCACCGGGGATGGAGAGACCCAGTACTTC.

This sequence joins TRBV27 and TRBJ2-7; TRBD1 is a possible D gene (6 bases). V was pared by 5 bases and J by 2 bases, with 13 bases between. The CDR3 is 14 amino acids. Germline loops: CDR1 MNHEY, CDR2 SMNVEV (reference sequence). CDR3 DNA: TGTGCCAGCAGTCCGGGACACCTCACCTACGAGCAGTACTTC. Protein sequence: CASSPGHLTYEQYF.

This rearrangement joins TRBV7-9 to TRBJ1-2; 8 bases fit TRBD1. CDR3 size: 16 residues. V shed 5 bases, J shed 8 bases, and the junction held 16 bases outside the gene matches. Germline CDR1 and CDR2: SEHNR and FQNEAQ (reference sequence). The CDR3 DNA sequence: TGTGCCAGCAGCCAATCGTTGGGACAGGCCCTTTTGGGCTACACCTTC. The encoded protein is CASSQSLGQALLGYTF. The full variable domain, with the rest looked up from reference TRBV7-9 and TRBJ1-2, is DTGVSQNPRHKITKRGQNVTFRCDPISEHNRLYWYRQTLGQGPEFLTYFQNEAQLEKSRLLSDRFSAERPKGSFSTLEIQRTEQGDSAMYLCASSQSLGQALLGYTFGSGTRLTVV.

As for this clone: This same CDR3 is encoded by further DNA sequences in the sample. The chain is built from TRBV3-1 (or the pseudogene TRBV3-2) and TRBJ2-7; D is unresolved. Germline values: CDR1 LGHDT, CDR2 YNNKEL (reference sequence). V dropped 0 bases and J dropped 3 bases, with 21 bases sitting between them. CDR3 length: 18 residues. CDR3 bases: TGTGCCAGCAGCCAAGAAGTCGACATCCTCCCCGTAGGCTACGAGCAGTACTTC. Protein: CASSQEVDILPVGYEQYF.

This clone was seen only once. The chain has TRBV7-9 and TRBJ1-4, with 9 bases fitting TRBD1. Germline loops: CDR1 SEHNR, CDR2 FQNEAQ (reference sequence). This CDR3 has 16 amino acids. V lost 5 bases, J lost 8 bases, and 12 bases stayed unmatched. The DNA for the CDR3 is TGTGCCAGCAGCCCCAGACGGACAGGGGAGGGCGAAAAACTGTTTTTT. This translates into CASSPRRTGEGEKLFF.

V usage is TRBV4-1 and J usage is TRBJ2-7; TRBD2 agrees at 11 bases. With V trimmed by 1 base and J by 3 bases, 2 bases remained unmatched. CDR1 MGHRA and CDR2 YSYEKL come from the germline V gene. The CDR3 is made up of 15 amino acids. CDR3 residues: CASSQGTSGYYEQYF. CDR3 bases: TGCGCCAGCAGCCAAGGGACTAGCGGGTACTACGAGCAGTACTTC.

V is TRBV2 and J is TRBJ1-3, with D hard to call. V was cut by 3 bases and J by 2 bases, with 2 bases left in between. The CDR3 covers 12 residues. Per the germline V gene, CDR1 is SNHLY and CDR2 is FYNNEI. The CDR3 spells CASSDAGNTIYF. CDR3 coding DNA: TGTGCCAGCAGTGACGCTGGAAACACCATATATTTT.

A single count supports this clone. The chain carries TRBV5-5 and TRBJ1-1; no clear D. V lost 1 base and J lost 2, with 9 bases in between. The CDR3 runs 14 residues. Germline assignment: CDR1 SGHKS and CDR2 YYEKEE (reference sequence). The CDR3 region is CASSLLGPNTEAFF. DNA for the CDR3: TGTGCCAGCAGCTTGTTAGGGCCTAACACTGAAGCTTTCTTT.

The genes are TRBV6-4 and TRBJ2-3; D unclear. This CDR3 spans 17 amino acids. The V gene lost 5 bases and the J gene lost 0 bases, with 18 bases spanning the gap. CDR1 is MRHNA and CDR2 is SNTAGT in the germline V gene. CDR3 in amino acids: CASSLPPQTVSTDTQYF. CDR3 bases: TGTGCCAGCAGTCTCCCCCCCCAAACCGTAAGCACAGATACGCAGTATTTT.

The chain employs TRBV20-1 and TRBJ1-5, with 9 positions matching TRBD1. The CDR3 covers 18 residues. The V and J ends lost 3 bases and 1 base, in that order; junction bases with no gene match: 13. In germline, CDR1 is DFQATT, CDR2 SNEGSKA (reference sequence). The chain's CDR3 is CSASDGDRASSSNQPQHF. The CDR3 DNA reads as TGCAGTGCTAGTGATGGGGACAGGGCATCTTCGAGCAATCAGCCCCAGCATTTT.

The chain has TRBV29-1 and TRBJ2-7; D is possibly TRBD2 (7 bases). CDR1 is SQVTM and CDR2 is ANQGSEA in the germline V gene. CDR3 length: 12 amino acids. V lost 4 bases to trimming and J lost 4 bases, with 11 bases between them. The DNA for the CDR3 is TGCAGCGTTGGGGGAGGGGGATACGAGCAGTACTTC. The encoded protein is CSVGGGGYEQYF.

The rearrangement joins TRBV10-1 to TRBJ2-3; 8 bases align to TRBD2. The CDR3 runs to 14 residues. In germline, CDR1 is WNHNN, CDR2 SYGVQD (reference sequence). The trim removed 5 bases at V and 5 bases at J, leaving 6 bases unmatched. CDR3 residues: CASSFSGGIDTQYF. CDR3 bases: TGCGCCAGCAGTTTTTCGGGAGGGATAGATACGCAGTATTTT.